These 14 T cell receptor beta chains originate from one sample sequenced in a study of neurological immune-mediated disorders. Each CDR3 protein gets one entry after TCRdb re-called the 5' RACE reads with MiXCR. The data show about 25,000 distinct CDR3 sequences, under 8.5% seen once. Specimen: PBMCs. The receptors were sampled from a woman aged 40 to 49 in good health.

In its sample, this clonotype was seen many times. This chain links TRBV7-2 with TRBJ2-2, with TRBD2 matching 11 bases. CDR1 and CDR2 (germline): SGHTA, FQGNSA. The CDR3 sequence is 16 residues long. J lost 4 bases, V lost 5 bases, and 6 bases had no gene match. CDR3 residues: CASSRGLAGPTGELFF. In DNA form, the CDR3 reads TGTGCCAGCAGCAGAGGACTAGCGGGCCCCACCGGGGAGCTGTTTTTT.

This clonotype was seen ten or more times. The rearrangement links TRBV27 to TRBJ1-1; no clear D gene. Trimming pared 4 bases from V and 1 base from J, leaving 10 bases between. Germline CDR1 MNHEY, CDR2 SMNVEV (reference sequence). This CDR3 has 14 residues. CDR3 amino acids: CASSWAPQNTEAFF. Here the CDR3 DNA reads TGTGCCAGCAGTTGGGCACCGCAGAACACTGAAGCTTTCTTT.

This clonotype was found many times. This chain links TRBV28 with TRBJ2-4; D ambiguous. V lost 7 bases to trimming and J lost 0 bases, with 19 bases between them. This CDR3 contains 17 residues. Germline assignment: CDR1 MDHEN and CDR2 SYDVKM. CDR3 sequence reads: CASTPLTKALAKNIQYF. The DNA of the CDR3 is TGTGCCAGCACCCCTTTAACAAAGGCGCTAGCCAAAAACATTCAGTACTTC.

This clonotype has a count of ten or more. V usage is TRBV11-2 and J usage is TRBJ2-7; 7 nucleotides match TRBD2. The CDR3 has 15 residues. Germline trimming cut 3 bases from V and 2 bases from J; bases unmatched to any gene: 7. Germline CDR1 is SGHAT and CDR2 is FQNNGV. As DNA, the CDR3 is TGTGCCAGCAGCTTCCGCGGGGGAAGTCCCTACGAGCAGTACTTC. It translates to CASSFRGGSPYEQYF.

This clonotype has ten or more counts. The V and J genes are TRBV25-1 and TRBJ2-1; D possibly corresponds to TRBD2 (6 bases). V dropped 5 bases and J dropped 8 bases, with 13 bases sitting between them. The CDR3 extends over 13 amino acids. Germline V gene sequence: CDR1 MGHDK, CDR2 SYGVNS. As DNA, the CDR3 is TGTGCCAGCAGTCTCCCGGGAGTGGATGAGCAGTTCTTC. Amino acid sequence: CASSLPGVDEQFF. The variable domain in full, completed from reference TRBV25-1 and TRBJ2-1, reads EADIYQTPRYLVIGTGKKITLECSQTMGHDKMYWYQQDPGMELHLIHYSYGVNSTEKGDLSSESTVSRIRTEHFPLTLESARPSHTSQYLCASSLPGVDEQFFGPGTRLTVL.

This clonotype has at least ten counts. The chain couples TRBV24-1 to TRBJ2-5; D is possibly TRBD1 (5 bases). CDR3 length: 15 amino acids. Germline loops: CDR1 KGHDR, CDR2 SFDVKD. Trimming stripped 5 bases from V and 5 bases from J, with 17 bases between. The chain's CDR3 is CATSASQGLGETQYF. In DNA, the CDR3 is TGTGCCACCAGTGCAAGTCAGGGCCTGGGGGAGACCCAGTACTTC.

V and J are TRBV12-3 or TRBV12-4 and TRBJ2-1; D might be TRBD2 (5 bases). The CDR3 is 16 residues long. Deletions cut 3 bases from V and 10 bases from J, with 22 bases between. This CDR3 reads CASSLSSPGAGGEQFF. The DNA for the CDR3 is TGTGCCAGCAGTTTGAGTAGCCCCGGTGCTGGAGGAGAGCAGTTCTTC.

There are many counts of this clonotype. The chain is built from TRBV5-6 and TRBJ2-7; D uncertain. CDR3 length: 13 residues. Trimming cost V 0 bases and J 7 bases, with 11 bases left between them. CDR1 SGHDT and CDR2 YYEEEE come from the germline V gene. CDR3 residues: CASSLGPTREQYF. In DNA, the CDR3 is TGTGCCAGCAGCTTGGGGCCTACCAGAGAGCAGTACTTC.

This clonotype was seen many times. The CDR3 here is CASGRDSPLHF. DNA of the CDR3: TGTGCCAGCGGGAGGGATTCACCCCTCCACTTT. V is TRBV7-2 and J is TRBJ1-6; D is ambiguous. The germline CDR1 and CDR2 sequences are SGHTA and FQGNSA. Trimming cost V 8 bases and J 8 bases, with 7 bases left between them. The CDR3 spans 11 residues.

This clonotype was found many times. The rearrangement uses TRBV4-1 and TRBJ2-5; 9 nucleotides align to TRBD1. The CDR3 has 16 amino acids. Trimming at V came to 6 bases and at J to 4 bases, leaving 12 bases not matched to a gene. Germline loops: CDR1 MGHRA, CDR2 YSYEKL. In DNA form, the CDR3 reads TGCGCCAGCAGACCGGGACAGGGACCGACAGGAGAGACCCAGTACTTC. This gives the protein CASRPGQGPTGETQYF.

By frequency in the sample, this clonotype is medium-sized. The rearrangement links TRBV20-1 to TRBJ2-3, with a tentative D call TRBD1 (6 bases). V was trimmed by 5 bases and J by 2 bases, leaving 11 bases between them. Germline assignment: CDR1 DFQATT and CDR2 SNEGSKA (reference sequence). This CDR3 is 13 amino acids long. DNA of the CDR3: TGCAGTGCTCCAGGACAGACCACAGATACGCAGTATTTT. It codes for CSAPGQTTDTQYF.

This clonotype was found many times. The chain combines TRBV5-5 with TRBJ2-1; D is undetermined. The germline V and J ends were trimmed by 3 bases and 8 bases, with 9 bases remaining between them. The CDR3 sequence is 12 residues long. CDR1 and CDR2 from the germline V gene are SGHKS and YYEKEE (reference sequence). The CDR3 nucleotides read TGTGCCAGCAGCTCCCTCGTGGATGAGCAGTTCTTC. The encoded protein is CASSSLVDEQFF.

Many counts were recorded for this clonotype. CDR3 DNA sequence: TGCAGTGCCAGGCCCGGGACAGGGGGCAAAGAGACCCAGTACTTC. Its translation: CSARPGTGGKETQYF. The chain couples TRBV20-1 to TRBJ2-5, with 12 nucleotides matching TRBD1. The junction had 8 bases not matched to a gene; V was cut back by 6 bases and J by 3 bases. Germline assignment: CDR1 DFQATT and CDR2 SNEGSKA (reference sequence). CDR3 length equals 15 residues.

This clonotype has a count of ten or more. The chain has TRBV7-2 and TRBJ2-1; D call uncertain. Germline lookup yields CDR1 SGHTA and CDR2 FQGNSA. This CDR3 is built from 16 residues. Trimming took 5 bases from V and 0 from J, leaving 14 bases between them. The CDR3 sequence: CASSLVADSSYNEQFF. CDR3 DNA: TGTGCCAGCAGCCTAGTTGCCGATAGCTCCTACAATGAGCAGTTCTTC. Full variable domain (rest looked up from reference TRBV7-2 and TRBJ2-1): GAGVSQSPSNKVTEKGKDVELRCDPISGHTALYWYRQSLGQGLEFLIYFQGNSAPDKSGLPSDRFSAERTGGSVSTLTIQRTQQEDSAVYLCASSLVADSSYNEQFFGPGTRLTVL.